These 27 T cell receptor beta chains originate from one sample sequenced in a study of neoadjuvant nivolumab and ipilimumab in lung cancer. Sequencing was performed with immunoSEQ multiplex PCR; in TCRdb, only in-frame clones are kept and a portion is missing. The sample contains about 25,000 clones, around 86% of which appear only once. The sample here was tumor tissue, taken after neoadjuvant nivolumab, alone or with ipilimumab, at or shortly before surgery. The receptor set was obtained from an adult with non-small cell lung cancer.

The V call is TRBV11-3, the J call TRBJ2-7, with TRBD1 matching 9 bases. J lost 2 bases, V lost 0 bases, and 2 bases had no gene match. Germline-derived CDR1 and CDR2 are SGHNT and YENEEA. The CDR3 has 15 residues. The CDR3 region has the DNA TGTGCCAGCAGCTTAGAGCGGGACAGGGCCTACGAGCAGTACTTC. It codes for CASSLERDRAYEQYF.

CDR3 region: CATSRGTGGDETQYF. In DNA form, the CDR3 reads TGTGCCACCAGCAGAGGAACAGGGGGGGACGAGACCCAGTACTTC. V is TRBV15 and J is TRBJ2-5, with D perhaps TRBD1 (8 bases). This CDR3 has 15 residues. Germline CDR1 is LNHNV and CDR2 is YYDKDF (reference sequence). V was cut by 1 base and J by 5 bases, with 14 bases left in between.

The V and J genes are TRBV6-5 and TRBJ1-2, with D hard to call. CDR1 and CDR2 from the germline V gene are MNHEY and SVGAGI. The CDR3 has 15 amino acids. V shed 2 bases and J shed 0 bases, with 10 bases lying between them. The CDR3 DNA sequence: TGTGCCAGCAGTTACATCGACCAAGCTAACTATGGCTACACCTTC. It specifies CASSYIDQANYGYTF.

The CDR3 nucleotides are TGTGCCAGCACCGAGAGAGGGACAGGGGTCACCGGGGAGCTGTTTTTT. It encodes CASTERGTGVTGELFF. The chain links TRBV11-3 to TRBJ2-2; TRBD1 aligns across 10 bases. V shed 7 bases, J shed 4 bases, and the junction held 9 bases outside the gene matches. The CDR3 length is 16 residues. Germline lookup yields CDR1 SGHNT and CDR2 YENEEA.

The sample holds a few counts of this clone. The chain has TRBV7-9 and TRBJ1-1, with TRBD1 as a possible D gene (5 bases). Germline CDR1 and CDR2: SEHNR and FQNEAQ (reference sequence). V was shortened by 5 bases and J by 7 bases, with 8 bases between the two germline ends. This CDR3 region has 11 residues. As DNA, the CDR3 is TGTGCCAGCAGCCTCGACAGTGAAGCTTTCTTT. Encoded protein: CASSLDSEAFF.

This chain connects TRBV6-1 to TRBJ1-2; weak D call: TRBD1 (5 bases). Germline loops: CDR1 MNHNS, CDR2 SASEGT. The CDR3 loop spans 14 amino acids. The V and J ends lost 2 bases and 5 bases respectively, with 12 bases between them. In DNA form, the CDR3 reads TGTGCCAGCAGTGAATCCGGCAGGGAGTATGGCTACACCTTC. This gives the protein CASSESGREYGYTF.

V is TRBV11-3 and J is TRBJ2-4; perhaps TRBD2 as D (6 bases). With 3 bases removed from V and 7 bases from J, the gap between germline ends came to 16 bases. Looked up from germline, CDR1 is SGHNT and CDR2 is YENEEA. The CDR3 length is 15 residues. This CDR3 is CASSLGGNRANIQYF. Here the CDR3 DNA reads TGTGCCAGCAGCTTGGGGGGTAATAGAGCGAACATTCAGTACTTC.

The V call is TRBV19, the J call TRBJ2-6; 10 nucleotides align to TRBD1. This CDR3 has 17 residues. With V trimmed by 9 bases and J by 4 bases, 12 bases remained unmatched. Germline values: CDR1 LNHDA, CDR2 SQIVND (reference sequence). CDR3 residues: CASTRDRGVSGANVLTF. Written as DNA, the CDR3 is TGTGCCAGCACACGGGACAGGGGAGTTTCCGGGGCCAACGTCCTGACTTTC.

V is TRBV7-9 and J is TRBJ1-1, with no clear D. Trimming shortened V by 2 bases and J by 5 bases, and 3 bases separated the two germline ends. The germline V gene encodes CDR1 SEHNR and CDR2 FQNEAQ (reference sequence). This CDR3 contains 11 residues. CDR3 sequence (DNA): TGTGCCAGCAGCTTACTGACTGAAGCTTTCTTT. The encoded protein is CASSLLTEAFF.

This clone was counted only a few times. The chain carries TRBV6-1 and TRBJ2-5; D ambiguous. Trimming removed 6 bases from V and 5 bases from J, with 13 bases in between. The germline V gene has CDR1 MNHNS and CDR2 SASEGT. CDR3 length equals 13 residues. Here the CDR3 reads CASSVIGVETQYF. For the CDR3, the DNA is TGTGCCAGCAGCGTGATAGGAGTGGAGACCCAGTACTTC.

The CDR3 reads CASSIDRNRGAYEQYF. The CDR3 DNA reads as TGTGCCAGTAGTATAGATCGGAACAGGGGAGCCTACGAGCAGTACTTC. This chain joins TRBV19 and TRBJ2-7, with TRBD1 matching 7 bases. CDR3 length: 16 amino acids. J gave up 2 bases and V 0 bases, and 7 bases lay outside the gene matches. CDR1 is LNHDA, CDR2 SQIVND, per germline (reference sequence).

J is TRBJ2-1 and V is TRBV11-2; 9 bases map to TRBD2. CDR3 length equals 17 residues. The germline V gene encodes CDR1 SGHAT and CDR2 FQNNGV. V gave up 0 bases and J gave up 9 bases; unmatched junction bases: 12. The CDR3 loop reads CASSLEGGSGSISEQFF. CDR3 sequence (DNA): TGTGCCAGCAGCTTAGAAGGCGGTAGCGGGAGTATATCTGAGCAGTTCTTC. Full variable domain (outside the CDR3, taken from reference TRBV11-2 and TRBJ2-1): EAGVAQSPRYKIIEKRQSVAFWCNPISGHATLYWYQQILGQGPKLLIQFQNNGVVDDSQLPKDRFSAERLKGVDSTLKIQPAKLEDSAVYLCASSLEGGSGSISEQFFGPGTRLTVL.

The CDR3 protein is CASSLTGLGASGGETQYF. CDR3 bases: TGTGCCAGCTCACTTACGGGACTAGGAGCTTCCGGGGGGGAGACCCAGTACTTC. The rearrangement joins TRBV18 to TRBJ2-5; 8 nucleotides agree with TRBD2. The CDR3 has 18 amino acids. In germline, CDR1 is KGHSH, CDR2 LQKENI. With V trimmed by 4 bases and J by 5 bases, 18 bases remained unmatched.

CDR3 coding DNA: TGTGCCAGCAGCTCGAGGGGGACAGGAATCCACCAAGAGACCCAGTACTTC. The encoded protein is CASSSRGTGIHQETQYF. The chain employs TRBV5-4 and TRBJ2-5; 8 positions agree with TRBD1. Germline-derived CDR1 and CDR2 are SGHNT and YYREEE (reference sequence). The V and J ends lost 3 bases and 0 bases, in that order; junction bases with no gene match: 10. The CDR3 loop spans 17 amino acids.

In this sample, this clone turned up once. This chain links TRBV19 with TRBJ1-5, with 7 positions matching TRBD1. The CDR3 extends over 16 amino acids. Trimming cost V 1 base and J 6 bases; bases outside gene matches: 9. The germline V gene encodes CDR1 LNHDA and CDR2 SQIVND (reference sequence). CDR3 DNA: TGTGCCAGTAGTATAGCCCTCACAGGGGATACTCAGCCCCAGCATTTT. Translating it yields CASSIALTGDTQPQHF. The full variable domain, its missing parts supplied by reference TRBV19 and TRBJ1-5, is DGGITQSPKYLFRKEGQNVTLSCEQNLNHDAMYWYRQDPGQGLRLIYYSQIVNDFQKGDIAEGYSVSREKKESFPLTVTSAQKNPTAFYLCASSIALTGDTQPQHFGDGTRLSIL.

The chain recombines TRBV30 with TRBJ1-2; D not resolved. The ends were cut back, 1 base at V and 8 bases at J, with 8 bases in the middle. The CDR3 covers 11 residues. Per germline, CDR1 GTSNPN and CDR2 SVGIG (reference sequence). DNA for the CDR3: TGTGCCTGGAGTGACCGAAGGGGCTACACCTTC. Translated, it gives CAWSDRRGYTF.

The chain combines TRBV11-2 with TRBJ2-7; 11 positions match TRBD1. The J segment lost 6 bases and the V segment lost 5 bases, leaving 3 bases of the junction unmatched. Looked up from germline, CDR1 is SGHAT and CDR2 is FQNNGV. The CDR3 loop spans 13 amino acids. As DNA, the CDR3 is TGTGCCAGCAGCCAAGGGACAGGGGGCGAGCAGTACTTC. Translating it yields CASSQGTGGEQYF.

The chain joins TRBV29-1 to TRBJ1-1; D is ambiguous. Germline CDR1 and CDR2: SQVTM and ANQGSEA. The CDR3 has 11 residues. Trimming stripped 8 bases from V and 0 bases from J, with 7 bases between. The CDR3 sequence: CSSIMNTEAFF. The CDR3 DNA is TGCAGCTCGATCATGAACACTGAAGCTTTCTTT.

This clone was counted once. This chain links TRBV9 with TRBJ1-5; no clear D. With 2 bases removed from V and 5 bases from J, the gap between germline ends came to 11 bases. CDR3 size: 14 residues. Per the germline V gene, CDR1 is SGDLS and CDR2 is YYNGEE. The CDR3 loop reads CASSVGDGYQPQHF. The DNA of the CDR3 is TGTGCCAGCAGCGTGGGAGACGGATATCAGCCCCAGCATTTT.

This clone appeared a few times. The chain recombines TRBV10-3 with TRBJ1-1; maybe TRBD1 (5 bases). The germline V gene encodes CDR1 ENHRY and CDR2 SYGVKD. This CDR3 is 12 amino acids long. The ends were cut back, 10 bases at V and 6 bases at J, with 15 bases in the middle. CDR3 sequence: CATTEWGPEAFF. In DNA form, the CDR3 reads TGTGCCACCACTGAATGGGGCCCTGAAGCTTTCTTT.

V and J are TRBV18 and TRBJ1-2; D not resolved. This CDR3 contains 14 residues. V was cut by 3 bases and J by 7 bases, with 15 bases left in between. The germline V gene has CDR1 KGHSH and CDR2 LQKENI. CDR3 nucleotides: TGTGCCAGCTCACCCCCACTATTGGAAGTTGGCTACACCTTC. It specifies CASSPPLLEVGYTF.

With respect to this clone: The same CDR3 is also encoded by other DNA sequences in this sample. The rearrangement uses TRBV29-1 and TRBJ1-5, with no clear D. V was clipped by 6 bases and J by 4 bases, with 13 bases between them. The germline CDR1 and CDR2 sequences are SQVTM and ANQGSEA. This CDR3 spans 13 amino acids. The CDR3 DNA reads as TGCAGCGTCGTGGAAACCGCGAATCAGCCCCAGCATTTT. Translated: CSVVETANQPQHF.

The chain has TRBV5-5 and TRBJ2-7, with D possibly being TRBD1 (6 bases). The CDR3 consists of 15 residues. V shed 5 bases and J shed 1 base, with 16 bases lying between them. Germline assignment: CDR1 SGHKS and CDR2 YYEKEE (reference sequence). The CDR3 DNA reads as TGTGCCAGCAGTGAACTGGGGGCCGATTCCTACGAGCAGTACTTC. It encodes CASSELGADSYEQYF.

This clone was recorded a few times. The chain joins TRBV29-1 to TRBJ1-1; D is ambiguous. The CDR3 consists of 14 residues. V was cut by 1 base and J by 1 base, with 10 bases left in between. CDR1 SQVTM and CDR2 ANQGSEA come from the germline V gene. The CDR3 protein is CSVEVGGGNTEAFF. The CDR3 nucleotides read TGCAGCGTTGAAGTGGGCGGTGGGAACACTGAAGCTTTCTTT.

In its sample, this clone was seen once. The J gene is TRBJ2-5, the V gene TRBV29-1; no clear D. The CDR3 consists of 13 residues. V gave up 1 base and J gave up 5 bases, with 11 bases separating them. CDR1 and CDR2 from the germline V gene are SQVTM and ANQGSEA. The CDR3 here is CSVEVHPKETQYF. The CDR3 nucleotides are TGCAGCGTTGAAGTCCACCCCAAGGAGACCCAGTACTTC.

Here the CDR3 reads CASSLAGRLETQYF. CDR3 nucleotide sequence: TGTGCCAGCAGCTTAGCAGGTCGGTTAGAGACCCAGTACTTC. This chain joins TRBV7-2 and TRBJ2-5; D not certain. There are 14 residues in the CDR3. Germline-derived CDR1 and CDR2 are SGHTA and FQGNSA. Trimming took off 0 bases at V and 4 bases at J, with 9 bases between the two ends.

The rearrangement uses TRBV4-2 and TRBJ2-7, with 8 bases fitting TRBD1. Germline trimming cut 0 bases from V and 6 bases from J; bases unmatched to any gene: 7. The CDR3 has 15 residues. Germline V gene sequence: CDR1 LGHNA, CDR2 YNFKEQ. CDR3 sequence: CASSQDRGHLGEQYF. The CDR3 DNA reads TGTGCCAGCAGCCAAGACAGGGGGCATCTCGGCGAGCAGTACTTC.